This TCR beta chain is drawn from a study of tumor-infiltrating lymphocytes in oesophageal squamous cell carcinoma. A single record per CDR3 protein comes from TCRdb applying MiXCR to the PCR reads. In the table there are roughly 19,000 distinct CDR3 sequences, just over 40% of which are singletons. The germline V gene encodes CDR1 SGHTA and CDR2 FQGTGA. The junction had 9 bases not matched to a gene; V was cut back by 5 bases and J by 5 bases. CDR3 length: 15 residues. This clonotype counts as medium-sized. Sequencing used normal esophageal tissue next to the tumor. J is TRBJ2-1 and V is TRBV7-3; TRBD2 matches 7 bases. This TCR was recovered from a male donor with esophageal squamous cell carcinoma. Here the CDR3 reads CASSASGTRNNEQFF. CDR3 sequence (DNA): TGTGCCAGCAGCGCTAGCGGAACGCGGAACAATGAGCAGTTCTTC.